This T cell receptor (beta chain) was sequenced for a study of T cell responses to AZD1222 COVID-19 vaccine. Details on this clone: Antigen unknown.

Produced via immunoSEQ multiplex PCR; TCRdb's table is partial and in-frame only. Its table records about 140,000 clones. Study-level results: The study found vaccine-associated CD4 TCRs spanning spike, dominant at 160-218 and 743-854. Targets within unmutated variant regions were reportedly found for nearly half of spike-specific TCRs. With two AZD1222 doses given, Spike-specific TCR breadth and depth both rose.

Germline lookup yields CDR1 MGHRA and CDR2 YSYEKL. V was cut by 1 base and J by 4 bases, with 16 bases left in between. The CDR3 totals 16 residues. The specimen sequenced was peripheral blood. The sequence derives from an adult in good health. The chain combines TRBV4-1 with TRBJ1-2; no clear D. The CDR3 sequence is CASSQVILTSLYGYTF. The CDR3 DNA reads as TGCGCCAGCAGCCAAGTAATCCTGACATCGCTCTATGGCTACACCTTC.